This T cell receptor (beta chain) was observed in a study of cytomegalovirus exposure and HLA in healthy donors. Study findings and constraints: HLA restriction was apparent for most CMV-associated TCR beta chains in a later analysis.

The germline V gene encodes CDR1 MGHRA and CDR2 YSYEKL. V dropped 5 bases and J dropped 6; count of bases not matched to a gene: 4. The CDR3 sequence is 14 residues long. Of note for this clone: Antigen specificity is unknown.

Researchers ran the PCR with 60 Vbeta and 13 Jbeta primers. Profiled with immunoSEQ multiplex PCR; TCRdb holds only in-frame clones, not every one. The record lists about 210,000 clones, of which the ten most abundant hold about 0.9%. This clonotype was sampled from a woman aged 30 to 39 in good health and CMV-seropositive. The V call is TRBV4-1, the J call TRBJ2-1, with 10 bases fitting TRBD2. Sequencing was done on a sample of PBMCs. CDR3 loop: CASSSSGGSNEQFF. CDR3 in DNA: TGCGCCAGCAGCAGTAGCGGGGGGTCCAATGAGCAGTTCTTC.